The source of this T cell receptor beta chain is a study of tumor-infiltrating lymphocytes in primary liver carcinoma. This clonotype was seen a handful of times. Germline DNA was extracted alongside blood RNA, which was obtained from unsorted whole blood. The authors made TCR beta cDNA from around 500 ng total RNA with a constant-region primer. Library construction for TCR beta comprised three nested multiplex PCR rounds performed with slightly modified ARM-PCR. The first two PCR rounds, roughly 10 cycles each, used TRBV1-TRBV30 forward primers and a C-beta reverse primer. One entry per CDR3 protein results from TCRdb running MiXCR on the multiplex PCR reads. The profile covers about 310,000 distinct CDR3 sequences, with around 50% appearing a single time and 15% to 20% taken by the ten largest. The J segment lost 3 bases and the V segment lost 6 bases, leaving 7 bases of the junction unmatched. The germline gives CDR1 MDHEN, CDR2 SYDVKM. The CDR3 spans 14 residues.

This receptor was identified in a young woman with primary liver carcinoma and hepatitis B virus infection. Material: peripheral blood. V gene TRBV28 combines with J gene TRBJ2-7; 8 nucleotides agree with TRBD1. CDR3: CASSEKTGVYEQYF. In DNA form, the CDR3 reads TGTGCCAGCAGCGAAAAGACAGGGGTCTACGAGCAGTACTTC.